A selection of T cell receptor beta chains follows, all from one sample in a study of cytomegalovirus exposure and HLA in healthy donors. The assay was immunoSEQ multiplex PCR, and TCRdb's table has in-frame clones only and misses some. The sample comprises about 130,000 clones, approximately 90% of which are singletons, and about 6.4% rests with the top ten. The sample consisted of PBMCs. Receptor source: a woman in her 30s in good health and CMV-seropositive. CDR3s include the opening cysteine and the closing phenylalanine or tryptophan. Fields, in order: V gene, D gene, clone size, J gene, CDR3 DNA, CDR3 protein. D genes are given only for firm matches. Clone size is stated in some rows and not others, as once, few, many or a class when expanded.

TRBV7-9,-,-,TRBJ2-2,TGTGCCAGCAGCTTAGGGACTGCCGCGAACACCGGGGAGCTGTTTTTT,CASSLGTAANTGELFF
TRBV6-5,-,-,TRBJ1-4,TGTGCCAGCAGTCGGAGGTCAACTAATGAAAAACTGTTTTTT,CASSRRSTNEKLFF
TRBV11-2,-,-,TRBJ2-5,TGTGCCAGCAGCGGTGAGAACAGGTTGTCGGAGACCCAGTACTTC,CASSGENRLSETQYF
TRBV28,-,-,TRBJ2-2,TGTGCCAGTTCAAGGGGCGGTCGACCGAACACCGGGGAGCTGTTTTTT,CASSRGGRPNTGELFF
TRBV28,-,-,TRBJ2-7,TGTGCCAGCAGCCGACCGGGACTTTCCACCTACGAGCAGTACTTC,CASSRPGLSTYEQYF
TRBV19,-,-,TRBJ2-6,TGTGCCAGTAGTCCCAGTATGACATCACAAAGTCGGGCCAACGTCCTGACTTTC,CASSPSMTSQSRANVLTF
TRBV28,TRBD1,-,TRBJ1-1,TGTGCCAGCAGGCCCGGACAGGGGCAGGGGGCGAACACTGAAGCTTTCTTT,CASRPGQGQGANTEAFF
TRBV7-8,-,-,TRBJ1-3,TGTGCCAGCAGCCGCGACAGGAGCTCTGGAAACACCATATATTTT,CASSRDRSSGNTIYF
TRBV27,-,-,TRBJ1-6,TGTGCCAGCAGTCGTCAATACCAGGGTGGCTCCTATAATTCACCCCTCCACTTT,CASSRQYQGGSYNSPLHF
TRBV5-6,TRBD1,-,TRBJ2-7,TGTGCCAGCAGCTTACTACAGGGGACGCAGTACTTC,CASSLLQGTQYF
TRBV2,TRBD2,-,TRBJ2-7,TGTGCCAGCACCCAAAGCGGGAGGGCCGGGTACGAGCAGTACTTC,CASTQSGRAGYEQYF
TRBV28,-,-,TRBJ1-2,TGTGCCAGCAGCTCTTGGCGGGCAGACTATGGCTACACCTTC,CASSSWRADYGYTF
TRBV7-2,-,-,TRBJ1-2,TGTGCCAGCAGCTTACCTGGACACGTAAACTATGGCTACACCTTC,CASSLPGHVNYGYTF
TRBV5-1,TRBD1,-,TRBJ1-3,TGCGCCAGCAGCGGGACAGGACTCTCTGGAAACACCATATATTTT,CASSGTGLSGNTIYF
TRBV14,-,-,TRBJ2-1,TGTGCCAGCAGCCAAGTGGGGCTGGGTGTCAATGAGCAGTTCTTC,CASSQVGLGVNEQFF
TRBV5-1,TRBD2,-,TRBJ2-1,TGCGCCAGCAGCCGGAGCGCTAGCGGGAGGGCCCGGTCCTACAATGAGCAGTTCTTC,CASSRSASGRARSYNEQFF
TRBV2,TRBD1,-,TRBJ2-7,TGTGCCAGCAGTGAGTCGGCCAGGGGGATGGAGCAGTACTTC,CASSESARGMEQYF
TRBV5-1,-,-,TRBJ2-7,TGCGCCAGCAGCTACTGGACAGTTTCCTACGAGCAGTACTTC,CASSYWTVSYEQYF
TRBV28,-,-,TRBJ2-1,TGTGCCAGCACTAGTCCCGGAGACTCCTACAATGAGCAGTTCTTC,CASTSPGDSYNEQFF
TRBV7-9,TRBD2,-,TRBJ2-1,TGTGCCAGCAATTTAGCGGGAGGCCCCAACAATGAGCAGTTCTTC,CASNLAGGPNNEQFF
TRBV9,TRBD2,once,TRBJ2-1,TGTGCCAGCAGCGTAAGACCTACACTAGCGGGAGGGCCCTACAATGAGCAGTTCTTC,CASSVRPTLAGGPYNEQFF
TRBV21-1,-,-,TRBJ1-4,TGTGCCAGCAACCAAGGGGGGGTGCGTAATGAAAAACTGTTTTTT,CASNQGGVRNEKLFF
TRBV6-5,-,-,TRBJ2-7,TGTGCCAGCTCCCCAAAGAGCCCTTCCTACGAGCAGTACTTC,CASSPKSPSYEQYF
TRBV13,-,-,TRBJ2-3,TGTGCCAGCAGCCCGCGTGGTAGCGGCACAGATACGCAGTATTTT,CASSPRGSGTDTQYF
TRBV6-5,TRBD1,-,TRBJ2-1,TGTGCCAGCAGTTACCGGGACAGGGGCTACAATGAGCAGTTCTTC,CASSYRDRGYNEQFF
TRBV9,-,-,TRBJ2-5,TGTGCCAGCACCGTCAGGGGTGGTTGGGGGGAGACCCAGTACTTC,CASTVRGGWGETQYF
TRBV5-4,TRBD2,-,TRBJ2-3,TGTGCCAGCAGCCCCGGGACTAGCCTGACCATCGGCACAGATACGCAGTATTTT,CASSPGTSLTIGTDTQYF